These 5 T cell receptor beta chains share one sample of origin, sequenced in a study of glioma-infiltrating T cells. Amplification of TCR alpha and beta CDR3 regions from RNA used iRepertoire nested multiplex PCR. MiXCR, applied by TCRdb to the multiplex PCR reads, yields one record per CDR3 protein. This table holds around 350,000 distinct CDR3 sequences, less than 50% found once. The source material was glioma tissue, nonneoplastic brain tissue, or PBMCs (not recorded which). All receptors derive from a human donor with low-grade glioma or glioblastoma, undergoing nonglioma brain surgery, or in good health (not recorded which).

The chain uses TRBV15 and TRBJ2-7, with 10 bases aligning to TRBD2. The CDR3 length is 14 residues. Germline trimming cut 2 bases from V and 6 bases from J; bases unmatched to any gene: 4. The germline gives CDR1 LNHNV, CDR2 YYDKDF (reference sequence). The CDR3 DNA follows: TGTGCCACCAGCAGACTAGCGGGAGATTCCGAGCAGTACTTC. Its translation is CATSRLAGDSEQYF.

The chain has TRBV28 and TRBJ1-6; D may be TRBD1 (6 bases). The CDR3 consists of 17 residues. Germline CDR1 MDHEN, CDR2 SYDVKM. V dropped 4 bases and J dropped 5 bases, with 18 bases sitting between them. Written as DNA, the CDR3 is TGTGCCAGCAGTTCCACCTCCGGGACACCTAATAATTCACCCCTCCACTTT. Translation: CASSSTSGTPNNSPLHF.

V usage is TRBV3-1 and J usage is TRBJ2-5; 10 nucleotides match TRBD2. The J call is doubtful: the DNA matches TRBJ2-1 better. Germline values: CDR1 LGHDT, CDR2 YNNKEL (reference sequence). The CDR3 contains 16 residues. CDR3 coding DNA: TGTGCCAGCAGCCAAGATTTCCCTAGCGGGAGAGATGAGCAGTTCTTC. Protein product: CASSQDFPSGRDEQFF.

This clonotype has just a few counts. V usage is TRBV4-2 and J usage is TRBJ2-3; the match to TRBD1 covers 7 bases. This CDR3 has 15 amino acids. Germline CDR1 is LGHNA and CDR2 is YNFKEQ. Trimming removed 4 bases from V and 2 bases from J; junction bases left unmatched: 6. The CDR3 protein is CASSLGQVVTDTQYF. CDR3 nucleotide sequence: TGTGCCAGCAGCCTTGGACAGGTTGTCACAGATACGCAGTATTTT.

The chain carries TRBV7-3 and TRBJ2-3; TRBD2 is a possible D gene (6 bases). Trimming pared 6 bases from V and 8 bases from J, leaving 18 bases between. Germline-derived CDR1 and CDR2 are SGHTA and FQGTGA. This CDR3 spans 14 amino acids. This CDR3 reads CASSPTGDPGTQYF. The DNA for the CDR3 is TGTGCCAGCAGTCCCACGGGGGATCCGGGTACGCAGTATTTT.